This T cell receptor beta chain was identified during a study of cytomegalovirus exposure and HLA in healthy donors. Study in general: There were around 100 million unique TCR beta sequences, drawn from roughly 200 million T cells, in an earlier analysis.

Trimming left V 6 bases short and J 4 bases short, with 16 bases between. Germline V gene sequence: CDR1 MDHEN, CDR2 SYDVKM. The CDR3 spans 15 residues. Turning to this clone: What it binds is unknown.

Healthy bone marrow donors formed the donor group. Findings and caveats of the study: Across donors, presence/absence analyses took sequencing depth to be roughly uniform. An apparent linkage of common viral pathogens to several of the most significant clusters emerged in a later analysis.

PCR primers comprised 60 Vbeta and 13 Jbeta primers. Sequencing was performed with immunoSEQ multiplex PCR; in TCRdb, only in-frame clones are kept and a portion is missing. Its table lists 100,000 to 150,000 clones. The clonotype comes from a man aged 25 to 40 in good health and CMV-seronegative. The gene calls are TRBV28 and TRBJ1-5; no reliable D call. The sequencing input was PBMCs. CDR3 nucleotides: TGTGCCAGCAGCTCCGTCCGGGGAGGGAATCAGCCCCAGCATTTT. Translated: CASSSVRGGNQPQHF.